A selection of T cell receptor beta chains follows, all from one sample in a study of CDR3 diversity in severe acne. TCRdb analysed the PCR reads with MiXCR anew, one entry per CDR3 protein. Found here are around 83,000 distinct CDR3 sequences, about 53% of them singletons; the top ten hold roughly 12%. Sequencing was done on a sample of blood. These receptors all come from a male donor with severe acne vulgaris. Both conserved end residues are part of each CDR3. D genes are given only for firm matches. Not every row has a clone size; where given, it reads once, few, many or a size class.

D gene,clone size,V gene,J gene,CDR3 DNA,CDR3 protein
TRBD2,.,TRBV6-5,TRBJ2-1,TGTGCCAGCAGTTACACCGGAGCTAGCGGGAGCTCGGGCCATGAGCAGTTCTTC,CASSYTGASGSSGHEQFF
TRBD2,.,TRBV5-8,TRBJ2-5,TGTGCCAGCAGCCCGGGACTAGCGGGGACGATTCTCGAGACCCAGTACTTC,CASSPGLAGTILETQYF
TRBD2,many,TRBV7-9,TRBJ2-7,TGTGCCAGCAGCCGCAGCGGGAGGGCCCTTTACGAGCAGTACTTC,CASSRSGRALYEQYF
TRBD1,once,TRBV7-2,TRBJ2-7,TGTGCCAGCAGACCCCCCGAGGACAGGGAGACCGAGCAGTACTTC,CASRPPEDRETEQYF
.,.,TRBV2,TRBJ1-2,TGTGCCAGAGTGGCACAAGGGAACTATGGCTACACCTTC,CARVAQGNYGYTF
TRBD1,many,TRBV6-1,TRBJ2-1,TGTGCCAGCAGTGACTCCGGGACAGGGAAGGATGAGCAGTTCTTC,CASSDSGTGKDEQFF
.,.,TRBV25-1,TRBJ2-6,TGTGCCAGCGGCGGAATCCCCCCTTCTGGGGCCAACGTCCTGACTTTC,CASGGIPPSGANVLTF
.,.,TRBV9,TRBJ2-7,TGTGCCAGCAGCCCCCGGGACACCCTCTACGAGCAGTACTTC,CASSPRDTLYEQYF
.,many,TRBV7-2,TRBJ2-7,TGTGCCAGCACGGTCTTTGGAGGGCTTTCGGACGAGCAGTACTTC,CASTVFGGLSDEQYF
.,many,TRBV11-2,TRBJ1-3,TGTGCCAGCAGTAACGGTGGAAACACCATATATTTT,CASSNGGNTIYF
TRBD1,few,TRBV18,TRBJ2-7,TGTGCCAGCTCTGGCGGACAGGGGGACTACGAGCAGTACTTC,CASSGGQGDYEQYF
.,.,TRBV29-1,TRBJ2-7,TGCAGCGTGACAGGAGCCCTGTGGGAGCGGTACTTC,CSVTGALWERYF
.,few,TRBV6-6,TRBJ1-6,TGTGCCAGCGGGAGAGCCGGGGACGGGAGTTCACCCCTCCACTTT,CASGRAGDGSSPLHF
.,many,TRBV29-1,TRBJ2-7,TGCAGCGTGGAGACTGAATACGAGCAGTACTTC,CSVETEYEQYF
.,few,TRBV7-3,TRBJ2-3,TGTGCCAGCAGCCTCGGGACGCCCGGTGGGTTTGCAGATACGCAGTATTTT,CASSLGTPGGFADTQYF
TRBD1,few,TRBV15,TRBJ1-2,TGTGCCACCAGCAGAGAGGGACAGTCTCATGGCTACACCTTC,CATSREGQSHGYTF
.,.,TRBV24-1,TRBJ2-7,TGTGCCACCGGACAGCGCGGGTCCTACGAGCAGTACTTC,CATGQRGSYEQYF
TRBD2,many,TRBV5-1,TRBJ2-7,TGCGCCAGCAGCTTGGTCGCGGGAGGGATCGAGCAGTACTTC,CASSLVAGGIEQYF
.,few,TRBV25-1,TRBJ1-1,TGTGCCAGCAGTCTGGGTGTGGGCACTGAAGCTTTCTTT,CASSLGVGTEAFF
TRBD2,.,TRBV27,TRBJ2-7,TGTGCCAGCGGTTCGTCTAGCGGGAGCGACGAGCAGTACTTC,CASGSSSGSDEQYF
TRBD2,.,TRBV6-1,TRBJ2-7,TGTGCCAGCAGTGAAATGAGCGGGGGGGGATACGAGCAGTACTTC,CASSEMSGGGYEQYF
.,many,TRBV6-1,TRBJ2-1,TGTGCCAGCAGGGACGGCAGCTCCTACAATGAGCAGTTCTTC,CASRDGSSYNEQFF
.,few,TRBV29-1,TRBJ2-6,TGCAGCGTTGAAGATGGCAGGGGCTCTGGGGCCAACGTCCTGACTTTC,CSVEDGRGSGANVLTF
.,many,TRBV27,TRBJ2-7,TGTGCCAGCAGTCATGGGGGGTACTCCTACGAGCAGTACTTC,CASSHGGYSYEQYF
.,many,TRBV24-1,TRBJ2-7,TGTGCACCTCCGTGCTCCTACGAGCAGTACTTC,CAPPCSYEQYF
TRBD1,many,TRBV7-3,TRBJ2-3,TGTGCCAGCAGCTTACTCGGGACAGGGAGCCCCACAGATACGCAGTATTTT,CASSLLGTGSPTDTQYF
TRBD1,few,TRBV20-1,TRBJ2-7,TGCAGTGCTATTAGGTCCGGGACAGGGGGGGAGCAGTACTTC,CSAIRSGTGGEQYF
.,.,TRBV7-2,TRBJ2-6,TGTGCCAGCAGCTTAGACCCCGCTGGGGCCAACGTCCTGACTTTC,CASSLDPAGANVLTF
TRBD2,medium-sized,TRBV4-1,TRBJ2-7,TGCGCCAGCAGCTACCGACTAGCCCAATCCCCCGAGCAGTACTTC,CASSYRLAQSPEQYF
.,.,TRBV20-1,TRBJ2-2,TGCAGTGCCTTGTGGGGGACCGGGGAGCTGTTCTTT,CSALWGTGELFF
.,many,TRBV20-1,TRBJ1-5,TGCAGTGCTAGGCCCGCCGGGGCCCGCAATCAGCCCCAGCATTTT,CSARPAGARNQPQHF
TRBD1,.,TRBV11-1,TRBJ1-1,TGTGCCAGCAGCCCCCACCGGACAGGGCGGAAGATGAACACTGAAGCTTTCTTT,CASSPHRTGRKMNTEAFF
TRBD2,.,TRBV6-5,TRBJ2-5,TGTGCCAGCAGTTACTCGACTAGCGGTGGTGAGACCCAGTACTTC,CASSYSTSGGETQYF
.,.,TRBV20-1,TRBJ1-3,TGCAGTGCTAGAGATCGATGGGGGTCTGGAAACACCATATATTTT,CSARDRWGSGNTIYF
.,.,TRBV5-4,TRBJ2-7,TGTGCCAGCAGACCGGGACTCCCAGCCTACGAGCAGTACTTC,CASRPGLPAYEQYF
TRBD1,.,TRBV15,TRBJ2-7,TGTGCCACCAGCAGCTTGGCCGCTGCGACAGGGGGCCTCGAGCAGTACTTC,CATSSLAAATGGLEQYF
TRBD1,.,TRBV7-6,TRBJ2-3,TGTGCCAGCAGCTCCCCCAAAAGGACAGGGAGCACAGATACGCAGTATTTT,CASSSPKRTGSTDTQYF
.,many,TRBV15,TRBJ2-3,TGTGCCACCAGCAGAGCAATCGGAGGAGCCACAGATACGCAGTATTTT,CATSRAIGGATDTQYF
TRBD1,few,TRBV12-3/TRBV12-4,TRBJ1-1,TGTGCCAGCAGTTCACAGGGGAGGACTGAAGCTTTCTTT,CASSSQGRTEAFF
TRBD2,.,TRBV20-1,TRBJ2-3,TGCAGTGTGGGCACAGCGGGAGGGCCCTACAATGAGCAGTATTTT,CSVGTAGGPYNEQYF
.,few,TRBV7-9,TRBJ2-7,TGCGCCAGCACCGGGACTGGTCTGCAGTACTTC,CASTGTGLQYF
TRBD1,once,TRBV25-1,TRBJ1-2,TGTGCCAGCAGTGAATTGAGGACAGGGGGTTACACCTTC,CASSELRTGGYTF
.,many,TRBV6-5,TRBJ2-7,TGTGCCAGCAGTGTGGAGGCAGGGAGCTCCTACGAGCAGTACTTC,CASSVEAGSSYEQYF
.,.,TRBV12-3/TRBV12-4,TRBJ2-5,TGTGCCAGCTCGGGGGATCAAGAGACCCAGTACTTC,CASSGDQETQYF
.,.,TRBV2,TRBJ2-1,TGTGCCAGCAGTGAATCAGGCCCACGGGGATACAATGAGCAGTTCTTC,CASSESGPRGYNEQFF
TRBD2,.,TRBV10-3,TRBJ2-7,TGTGCCATCAGTGAAGCTAGCGGGATCCACGAGCAGTACTTC,CAISEASGIHEQYF